The 28 T cell receptor beta chains below all came from one sample that was sequenced in a study of blood T cell repertoires in COVID-19. Assay used: immunoSEQ multiplex PCR; TCRdb lists only in-frame clones, some missing. The sample yields 130,000 to 150,000 clones, more than 75% seen once. Specimen: peripheral blood. The receptors were gathered from a woman in her 70s with COVID-19, enrolled during active disease.

Only a few counts were recorded for this clone. The J gene is TRBJ1-4, the V gene TRBV2; D is unclear. Deletions cut 6 bases from V and 12 bases from J, with 20 bases between. The CDR3 totals 14 residues. CDR1 is SNHLY and CDR2 is FYNNEI in the germline V gene. The CDR3 loop reads CASRTSETRVELFF. The CDR3, as DNA: TGTGCCAGCAGGACCTCCGAAACTCGGGTCGAACTGTTTTTT.

V gene TRBV5-6 combines with J gene TRBJ1-1; the match to TRBD1 covers 11 bases. CDR3 length: 16 amino acids. Trimming cost V 4 bases and J 5 bases; bases outside gene matches: 10. Per germline, CDR1 SGHDT and CDR2 YYEEEE. The CDR3 DNA reads TGTGCCAGCAGCCTCGGACAGGGGGCGCCGGGGACTGAAGCTTTCTTT. Translating gives CASSLGQGAPGTEAFF.

The CDR3 DNA sequence: TGTGCCAGCAGCTTAGCGGGGGGGCTATTCAATGAGCAGTTCTTC. Amino acid sequence: CASSLAGGLFNEQFF. V is TRBV7-9 and J is TRBJ2-7; possible D gene TRBD2, 7 bases. The end of the DNA aligns better with TRBJ2-1, so the J call may be wrong. The CDR3 has 15 residues. CDR1 SEHNR and CDR2 FQNEAQ come from the germline V gene (reference sequence).

The chain has TRBV10-3 and TRBJ2-1; no reliable D call. This CDR3 spans 16 amino acids. The V and J ends lost 6 bases and 0 bases respectively, with 15 bases between them. Germline V gene lookup returns CDR1 ENHRY and CDR2 SYGVKD. CDR3 residues: CAISPLAASSYNEQFF. CDR3 nucleotide sequence: TGTGCCATCAGCCCTTTGGCGGCTAGCTCCTACAATGAGCAGTTCTTC.

V is TRBV19 and J is TRBJ2-3; 7 bases are shared with TRBD2. The ends lost 9 bases at V and 1 base at J; junction bases unmatched: 13. The CDR3 is made up of 16 amino acids. CDR1 and CDR2 from the germline V gene are LNHDA and SQIVND (reference sequence). This chain's CDR3 is CASPKGGRTRTDTQYF. CDR3 coding DNA: TGTGCCAGCCCTAAGGGAGGGCGAACCCGCACAGATACGCAGTATTTT.

The chain has TRBV6-5 and TRBJ1-1, with 7 positions matching TRBD1. V lost 7 bases, J lost 0 bases, and 8 bases stayed unmatched. The CDR3 length is 15 residues. CDR1 is MNHEY, CDR2 SVGAGI, per germline. The CDR3 region has the DNA TGTGCCAGCAACCCGACAGGGAACATGAACACTGAAGCTTTCTTT. Encoded protein: CASNPTGNMNTEAFF.

The chain joins TRBV21-1 to TRBJ1-6; the D call of TRBD1 is as the table states it, not checked on the DNA. TRBV21-1 is recorded as a pseudogene. This CDR3 spans 16 amino acids. The CDR3 DNA reads TGTGCCAGCAGCAAATGCCGGTTTACAGGGATCTCACCCCTCCACTTT. It specifies CASSKCRFTGISPLHF.

The J gene is TRBJ2-7, the V gene TRBV6-5; D call uncertain. V lost 0 bases and J 2 bases, leaving 11 bases between the germline ends. The CDR3 consists of 15 residues. Germline lookup yields CDR1 MNHEY and CDR2 SVGAGI. This CDR3 is CASSYSGFLPYEQYF. The CDR3 bases are TGTGCCAGCAGTTACTCGGGCTTTCTCCCCTACGAGCAGTACTTC.

This clone was found a few times. This chain joins TRBV16 and TRBJ1-1, with 7 bases identical to TRBD1. The CDR3 sequence is 13 residues long. In germline, CDR1 is KGHSY, CDR2 FQNENV. The trim removed 0 bases at V and 7 bases at J, leaving 2 bases unmatched. The CDR3 bases are TGTGCCAGCAGCCAATCGAGGACAGGTGAAGCTTTCTTT. It translates to CASSQSRTGEAFF.

This clone turned up a few times. V usage is TRBV6-5 and J usage is TRBJ1-2, with 9 bases matching TRBD1. Germline CDR1 reads MNHEY; CDR2 reads SVGAGI. V lost 6 bases and J lost 6; bases outside the gene matches: 2. This CDR3 has 12 amino acids. The DNA of the CDR3 is TGTGCCAGCAGGCGGACAGGGGATGGCTACACCTTC. Translating gives CASRRTGDGYTF.

The J gene is TRBJ2-2, the V gene TRBV27; 8 nucleotides match TRBD1. Germline CDR1 and CDR2: MNHEY and SMNVEV (reference sequence). The CDR3 runs to 14 residues. Trimming took 4 bases from V and 4 from J; bases not matched to a gene: 2. The CDR3 spells CASSSQGGTGELFF. CDR3 DNA sequence: TGTGCCAGCAGTTCACAGGGGGGCACCGGGGAGCTGTTTTTT.

This clone appeared once. The V gene is TRBV5-1, the J gene TRBJ1-2; 10 nucleotides match TRBD1. The CDR3 spans 16 residues. Germline V gene sequence: CDR1 SGHRS, CDR2 YFSETQ. Trimming removed 1 base from V and 6 bases from J; junction bases left unmatched: 9. The DNA of the CDR3 is TGCGCCAGCAGCTTGTGGACAGGGGGTGACGAGAATGGCTACACCTTC. Amino acid sequence: CASSLWTGGDENGYTF.

This clone was detected once. The CDR3 coding sequence is TGTGCCAGTAGCCGAGGGCGGGAACCCTACAATGAGCAGTTCTTC. It codes for CASSRGREPYNEQFF. The rearrangement links TRBV19 to TRBJ2-1; the D gene is possibly TRBD2 (6 bases). CDR1 and CDR2 from the germline V gene are LNHDA and SQIVND (reference sequence). The CDR3 runs 15 residues. Trimming left V 6 bases short and J 2 bases short, with 14 bases between. Together with reference TRBV19 and TRBJ2-1, the CDR3 gives the full variable domain: DGGITQSPKYLFRKEGQNVTLSCEQNLNHDAMYWYRQDPGQGLRLIYYSQIVNDFQKGDIAEGYSVSREKKESFPLTVTSAQKNPTAFYLCASSRGREPYNEQFFGPGTRLTVL.

The V call is TRBV19, the J call TRBJ2-3, with 7 bases fitting TRBD2. This CDR3 comprises 14 residues. Germline values: CDR1 LNHDA, CDR2 SQIVND (reference sequence). After removal of 4 bases from V and 0 bases from J, the junction contained 1 base not matched to a gene. The CDR3 spells CASSSSGSTDTQYF. In nucleotides, the CDR3 is TGTGCCAGTAGTAGTAGCGGGAGCACAGATACGCAGTATTTT.

V gene TRBV10-2 combines with J gene TRBJ1-4; weak D call: TRBD1 (6 bases). Germline V gives CDR1 WSHSY, CDR2 SAAADI. This CDR3 is 14 amino acids long. The V gene lost 4 bases and the J gene lost 2 bases, with 8 bases spanning the gap. CDR3 residues: CASSGGQTNEKLFF. The CDR3 DNA reads as TGCGCCAGCAGTGGCGGACAGACTAATGAAAAACTGTTTTTT.

The V call is TRBV6-5, the J call TRBJ1-2; TRBD1 might be the D (5 bases). CDR1 and CDR2 (germline): MNHEY, SVGAGI. The CDR3 length is 14 residues. V lost 7 bases and J 8 bases, leaving 20 bases between the germline ends. The CDR3 is CASTFLGAGNGYTF. CDR3 in DNA: TGTGCCAGCACCTTCCTTGGGGCAGGGAACGGCTACACCTTC.

Concerning this clone: A junction end diverges from the germline sequence, so it may reflect a read error. The gene calls are TRBV7-7 and TRBJ2-3, with 9 positions matching TRBD2. Germline loops: CDR1 SSHAT, CDR2 FNYEAQ (reference sequence). The CDR3 runs 16 residues. DNA of the CDR3: TGTGCTAGCAGCCCGGAGGTGGCGGGGGGGTCAGATACGCAGTATTTT. Amino acids: CASSPEVAGGSDTQYF.

V is TRBV19 and J is TRBJ1-2; no reliable D call. CDR1 and CDR2 from the germline V gene are LNHDA and SQIVND (reference sequence). There are 13 residues in the CDR3. Trimming pared 5 bases from V and 1 base from J, leaving 8 bases between. The CDR3 reads CASSVSVNYGYTF. In DNA form, the CDR3 reads TGTGCCAGTAGTGTCTCAGTTAACTATGGCTACACCTTC.

The gene calls are TRBV29-1 and TRBJ2-1; 8 positions match TRBD2. The V and J ends lost 7 bases and 8 bases, in that order; junction bases with no gene match: 10. Germline CDR1 SQVTM, CDR2 ANQGSEA. The CDR3 loop spans 13 amino acids. The CDR3 protein is CSAGGGRGDEQFF. In DNA, the CDR3 is TGCAGCGCCGGGGGGGGGAGAGGCGATGAGCAGTTCTTC.

J is TRBJ2-7 and V is TRBV7-2; 9 bases fit TRBD2. Germline V CDR1 and CDR2: SGHTA, FQGNSA. The CDR3 consists of 17 residues. V trimming: 2 bases; J trimming: 6 bases; junction bases outside the gene matches: 14. CDR3 DNA: TGTGCCAGCAGCTTAATCGGCGGTGCGGGGGGGCGGCTCGAGCAGTACTTC. Amino acids: CASSLIGGAGGRLEQYF. The full variable domain, its missing parts supplied by reference TRBV7-2 and TRBJ2-7, is GAGVSQSPSNKVTEKGKDVELRCDPISGHTALYWYRQSLGQGLEFLIYFQGNSAPDKSGLPSDRFSAERTGGSVSTLTIQRTQQEDSAVYLCASSLIGGAGGRLEQYFGPGTRLTVT.

The chain carries TRBV28 and TRBJ1-1; D gene uncertain. V lost 7 bases and J lost 5, with 17 bases in between. Per germline, CDR1 MDHEN and CDR2 SYDVKM. This CDR3 contains 14 residues. CDR3 in DNA: TGTGCCAGCACCACCTTGGCTAGTGTAACTGAAGCTTTCTTT. Translation gives CASTTLASVTEAFF.

V gene TRBV19 combines with J gene TRBJ2-3, with TRBD2 matching 8 bases. The CDR3 spans 15 residues. V shed 9 bases, J shed 2 bases, and the junction held 10 bases outside the gene matches. Looked up from germline, CDR1 is LNHDA and CDR2 is SQIVND (reference sequence). CDR3 amino acids: CASTPGGAYTDTQYF. CDR3 sequence (DNA): TGTGCCAGCACACCGGGGGGGGCATACACAGATACGCAGTATTTT.

V gene TRBV5-1 combines with J gene TRBJ1-4; D gene uncertain. V gave up 4 bases and J gave up 8 bases, with 9 bases separating them. Per germline, CDR1 SGHRS and CDR2 YFSETQ. There are 12 residues in the CDR3. DNA of the CDR3: TGCGCCAGCAGCCCATTGGGCGAAAAACTGTTTTTT. Translation: CASSPLGEKLFF.

The chain joins TRBV6-6 to TRBJ1-2, with D perhaps matching TRBD1 (5 bases). The germline V gene encodes CDR1 MNHNY and CDR2 SVGAGI (reference sequence). The CDR3 totals 15 residues. Trimming took 2 bases from V and 8 from J, leaving 18 bases between them. The CDR3 DNA follows: TGTGCCAGCAGTTACGGTCGGAGCCTCACAGGAGGCTACACCTTC. Amino acid sequence: CASSYGRSLTGGYTF.

Here the CDR3 reads CASSYDRGPNQPQHF. The CDR3 nucleotides read TGTGCCAGCAGCTACGACAGGGGACCCAATCAGCCCCAGCATTTT. This chain uses TRBV2 with TRBJ1-5; TRBD1 aligns across 8 bases. J lost 3 bases, V lost 6 bases, and 7 bases had no gene match. CDR3 size: 15 residues. Germline loops: CDR1 SNHLY, CDR2 FYNNEI. Variable domain in full (rest from reference TRBV2 and TRBJ1-5): EPEVTQTPSHQVTQMGQEVILRCVPISNHLYFYWYRQILGQKVEFLVSFYNNEISEKSEIFDDQFSVERPDGSNFTLKIRSTKLEDSAMYFCASSYDRGPNQPQHFGDGTRLSIL.

This chain joins TRBV25-1 and TRBJ1-1, with a possible D match to TRBD1 (6 bases). The CDR3 covers 15 residues. The germline CDR1 and CDR2 sequences are MGHDK and SYGVNS. V was shortened by 3 bases and J by 11 bases, with 22 bases between the two germline ends. The CDR3 coding sequence is TGTGCCAGCAGTGAGGACCCGGGACATCAATCCTCGGCTTTCTTT. This codes for CASSEDPGHQSSAFF.

V is TRBV6-5 and J is TRBJ1-4; 11 bases map to TRBD1. In germline, CDR1 is MNHEY, CDR2 SVGAGI. There are 14 residues in the CDR3. Losses at the gene ends were 4 bases for V and 8 bases for J; bases not matched to a gene: 3. DNA of the CDR3: TGTGCCAGCAGTTCCGGGACAGGGGGGGAAAAACTGTTTTTT. Protein: CASSSGTGGEKLFF.

The genes are TRBV5-1 and TRBJ2-3; D ambiguous. Germline CDR1 SGHRS, CDR2 YFSETQ. This CDR3 region has 15 residues. Between the trimmed V and J ends, which lost 1 base and 1 base, there was a span of 10 bases. CDR3 region: CASSLKWAGTDTQYF. The CDR3 DNA reads as TGCGCCAGCAGCTTGAAATGGGCAGGCACAGATACGCAGTATTTT.